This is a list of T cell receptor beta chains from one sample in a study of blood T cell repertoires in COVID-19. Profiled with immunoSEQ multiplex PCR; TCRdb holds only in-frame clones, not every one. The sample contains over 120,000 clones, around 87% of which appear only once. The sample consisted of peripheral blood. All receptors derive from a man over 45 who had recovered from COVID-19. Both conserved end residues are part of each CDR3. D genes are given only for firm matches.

CDR3: CAWSRSGTDGSPLHF
D: TRBD1
V: TRBV30
J: TRBJ1-6

CDR3: CASREDGGKQYF
D: TRBD2
V: TRBV2
J: TRBJ2-7

CDR3: CASSRTGLGNQPQHF
D: NA
V: TRBV19
J: TRBJ1-5

CDR3: CASGSTGDHYGYTF
D: TRBD1
V: TRBV12-5
J: TRBJ1-2

CDR3: CASSQRDRGSNEQYF
D: TRBD1
V: TRBV6-6
J: TRBJ2-7

CDR3: CASSQVAGEYYEQYF
D: TRBD2
V: TRBV4-1
J: TRBJ2-7

CDR3: CASSEALQGAGGYTF
D: TRBD1
V: TRBV6-1
J: TRBJ1-2

CDR3: CARIRDTQETQYF
D: NA
V: TRBV10-1
J: TRBJ2-5

CDR3: CASSEIQANTGELFF
D: NA
V: TRBV6-1
J: TRBJ2-2

CDR3: CASSPRTAQETQYF
D: NA
V: TRBV6-5
J: TRBJ2-5

CDR3: CASSVYRDTNTEAFF
D: NA
V: TRBV7-9
J: TRBJ1-1

CDR3: CASSFNRDLGNTIYF
D: NA
V: TRBV7-2
J: TRBJ1-3

CDR3: CASSLGTGKDEKLFF
D: TRBD1
V: TRBV11-2
J: TRBJ1-4

CDR3: CASRLAETQYF
D: TRBD2
V: TRBV3-1/TRBV3-2
J: TRBJ2-5

CDR3: CASSYGRGSYEQYF
D: NA
V: TRBV27
J: TRBJ2-7

CDR3: CASSLETVEKLFF
D: NA
V: TRBV5-1
J: TRBJ1-4

CDR3: CASSIENPGQIYYTEAFF
D: TRBD1
V: TRBV19
J: TRBJ1-1

CDR3: CASSLTASGGAHEQFF
D: TRBD2
V: TRBV7-2
J: TRBJ2-1

CDR3: CASTRTGLSNQPQHF
D: TRBD1
V: TRBV2
J: TRBJ1-5

CDR3: CASSPGTSHTGELFF
D: NA
V: TRBV9
J: TRBJ2-2

CDR3: CAWRRRLFDTEAFF
D: NA
V: TRBV30
J: TRBJ1-1

CDR3: CASSLRLAGGRADTQYF
D: TRBD2
V: TRBV11-2
J: TRBJ2-3

CDR3: CASRKQGNEQYF
D: TRBD1
V: TRBV5-4
J: TRBJ2-7

CDR3: CASSRWATQYF
D: NA
V: TRBV6-2/TRBV6-3
J: TRBJ2-5

CDR3: CASSQDIWEDSGNTIYF
D: NA
V: TRBV4-3
J: TRBJ1-3

CDR3: CASHPPRGRINEQFF
D: TRBD1
V: TRBV5-6
J: TRBJ2-1

CDR3: CASSANILRNYGYTF
D: NA
V: TRBV9
J: TRBJ1-2

CDR3: CASRQPGQGVRSNGYTF
D: TRBD1
V: TRBV4-1
J: TRBJ1-2

CDR3: CASSLVGQLTYEQYF
D: NA
V: TRBV7-9
J: TRBJ2-7

CDR3: CASSKIPGQKNTEAFF
D: TRBD1
V: TRBV18
J: TRBJ1-1

CDR3: CASSGPGQGGTYEQYF
D: TRBD1
V: TRBV18
J: TRBJ2-7

CDR3: CASSLISDTEAFF
D: NA
V: TRBV27
J: TRBJ1-1

CDR3: CASSRQTGTGGFWNNEQFF
D: TRBD1
V: TRBV5-1
J: TRBJ2-1

CDR3: CASSSGARDEQYF
D: NA
V: TRBV11-2
J: TRBJ2-7

CDR3: CASTPSGNTGELFF
D: NA
V: TRBV27
J: TRBJ2-2

CDR3: CASSTWDRKYSNQPQHF
D: TRBD1
V: TRBV11-2
J: TRBJ1-5